This T cell receptor (beta chain) was captured by sequencing in a study of blood T cell repertoires in COVID-19. Study-level information: Researchers got acute and convalescent COVID-19 samples from the United States, Italy and Spain. The analysed material was cDNA or gDNA that came from T cells, B-cell-depleted T cells, or PBMCs.

CDR3 length: 15 residues. Germline CDR1 and CDR2: MNHEY and SMNVEV (reference sequence). Turning to this clone: The junction does not match germline at one end; this may be a read error.

Sequenced by immunoSEQ multiplex PCR; TCRdb stores in-frame clones only, minus some. The sample lists 200,000 to 250,000 clones, approximately 90% occurring once. This receptor was obtained from a man aged 50-59 years with acute or convalescent COVID-19. V is TRBV27 and J is TRBJ2-7, with a weak D call TRBD1 (6 bases). Sequenced material: peripheral blood. The CDR3 region is CASTNLGQPSHEQYF. Written as DNA, the CDR3 is TGTGCCAGCACCAATCTTGGACAGCCCTCCCACGAGCAGTACTTC.